The present T cell receptor beta chain was sequenced within a study of cytomegalovirus exposure and HLA in healthy donors. The CDR3 runs to 19 residues. The V gene's germline CDR1 is SGHAT and CDR2 FQNNGV. V shed 7 bases, J shed 0 bases, and the junction held 13 bases outside the gene matches. PCR primers comprised 60 Vbeta and 13 Jbeta primers. In the authors' workflow: Unique TCR beta chains numbered 60 million to 100 million in a later analysis, with around 12 million shared. Using immunoSEQ multiplex PCR, the repertoire was profiled, and TCRdb retains in-frame clones only, with some absent. Clone size and the V and J calls come from that table; the DNA yielded D and trimming. The sample carries just over 95,000 clones, about 76% recorded once.

This receptor was taken from a woman in her forties in good health and CMV-seronegative. The chain uses TRBV11-2 and TRBJ2-6; 9 bases fit TRBD1. Sequenced sample: PBMCs. DNA for the CDR3: TGTGCCAGCACCGAGTGGGGGGGACAGGGAGCCTCTGGGGCCAACGTCCTGACTTTC. Translated: CASTEWGGQGASGANVLTF.